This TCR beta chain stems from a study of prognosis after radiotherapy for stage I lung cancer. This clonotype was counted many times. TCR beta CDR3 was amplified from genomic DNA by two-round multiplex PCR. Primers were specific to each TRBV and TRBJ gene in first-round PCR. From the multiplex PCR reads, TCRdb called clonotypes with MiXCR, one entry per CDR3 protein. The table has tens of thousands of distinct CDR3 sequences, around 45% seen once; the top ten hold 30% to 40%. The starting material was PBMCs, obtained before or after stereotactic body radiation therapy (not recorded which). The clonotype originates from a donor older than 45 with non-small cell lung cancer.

CDR3 protein: CASSVAGGQTDTQYF. CDR3 nucleotide sequence: TGTGCCAGCAGCGTAGCAGGGGGCCAGACAGATACGCAGTATTTT. This sequence joins TRBV9 and TRBJ2-3, with 8 bases matching TRBD1. The ends lost 0 bases at V and 3 bases at J; junction bases unmatched: 3. Germline V CDR1 and CDR2: SGDLS, YYNGEE. This CDR3 has 15 residues.